This entry concerns a single T cell receptor (beta chain). The antigen is undetermined. The CDR3 is made up of 14 amino acids. Trimming at V came to 0 bases and at J to 6 bases, leaving 3 bases not matched to a gene. Germline V CDR1 and CDR2: SGDLS, YYNGEE. This specimen belongs to a study of cytomegalovirus exposure and HLA in healthy donors. The study, taken as a whole, reports: In vitro, a few CMV-associated chains proved specific for CMV antigens. The TCR clusters that emerged in the first cohort tended, a later analysis found, to co-occur in the 120 validation repertoires. The study listed under 200 cytomegalovirus-associated TCR beta chains. The classifier, whose performance was assessed in both the original and validation cohorts, reportedly diagnosed cytomegalovirus status with high specificity and sensitivity.

The assay was immunoSEQ multiplex PCR, and TCRdb's table has in-frame clones only and misses some. The sample lists tens of thousands of clones, 94% occurring once. The origin of this receptor is a woman between 18 and 29 years old in good health and CMV-seronegative. The sample comprised PBMCs. This rearrangement joins TRBV9 to TRBJ2-1; 7 nucleotides line up with TRBD2. The CDR3 loop is CASSVARGVNEQFF. CDR3 DNA sequence: TGTGCCAGCAGCGTAGCTCGGGGGGTCAATGAGCAGTTCTTC.